The table lists the clone carrying this T cell receptor beta chain with many counts. Its target is unknown. The template for TCR beta VDJ and CDR3 sequence profiling was genomic DNA. TCRdb reanalysed the reads using MiXCR and keeps one entry per CDR3 protein. Here the sample spans some 220,000 distinct CDR3 sequences, 34% being singletons. The data derive from a study of CD8+CD57+ T cells in acquired aplastic anemia. Study in general: Mean yield of DNA from sorted CD4+ and CD8+ cells was around 3 ug. Healthy donor sequencing depth: some 10 million CD4+, 11 million to 14 million CD8+ reads.

The CDR3 consists of 12 residues. The germline CDR1 and CDR2 sequences are KGHDR and SFDVKD. V was pared by 3 bases and J by 14 bases, with 5 bases of the junction left unmatched. Findings and limits, study-wide: CD8+ Simpson's diversity showed no significant patient-control difference. Fewer than 35 CD8+ CDR3 sequences occurred in both the patients and the controls.

Sequencing was carried out using sorted CD4+, CD8+, or CD8+CD57+ T cells (not recorded which) from PBMCs. This TCR was sampled from a human donor in good health, serving as a control. The genes are TRBV24-1 and TRBJ2-1; 8 bases align to TRBD1. The CDR3 region has the DNA TGTGCCACCAGTGATCAGACAGGGGTTGAGTTCTTC. It yields the protein CATSDQTGVEFF.